Listed below are T cell receptor beta chains from one sample, sequenced in a study of shared clonotypes between healthy human individuals. The table came from immunoSEQ multiplex PCR; TCRdb's copy has only in-frame clones and leaves some out. The sample includes approximately 500,000 clones, over 75% of them seen just once. The sequenced sample consisted of PBMCs. The receptor set was obtained from a woman in her thirties or forties in good health. Some clones in this sample may be carry-over from other donors' samples. Both conserved end residues are part of each CDR3. The order of the fields is CDR3 protein, CDR3 DNA, J gene, CDR3 length, D gene, V gene, clone size. The D gene is left open where the match is weak. For some rows the clone size is stated as once, few or many, or as a class when expanded; others skip it.

CASRRRAREGYGYTF,TGTGCCAGTAGGCGCCGGGCCCGGGAGGGGTATGGCTACACCTTC,TRBJ1-2,15,NA,TRBV19,NA
CASSARGGRADEQYF,TGTGCCAGCAGCGCCAGGGGCGGGAGGGCCGACGAGCAGTACTTC,TRBJ2-7,15,TRBD2,TRBV9,NA
CASRQTVYEQYF,TGTGCCAGCAGGCAGACAGTCTACGAGCAGTACTTC,TRBJ2-7,12,NA,TRBV28,NA
CASSPVGSFGTQYF,TGTGCCAGCAGCCCGGTAGGAAGTTTCGGGACCCAGTACTTC,TRBJ2-5,14,NA,TRBV14,NA
CASSLDLGRQINEQFF,TGTGCCAGCAGCTTAGATCTGGGTCGGCAGATCAATGAGCAGTTCTTC,TRBJ2-1,16,NA,TRBV7-9,NA
CAWSRPGGGEKLFF,TGTGCCTGGAGTCGGCCAGGGGGCGGTGAAAAACTGTTTTTT,TRBJ1-4,14,TRBD1,TRBV30,NA
CASSETGTGGPDTQYF,TGTGCCAGCAGTGAAACCGGGACAGGGGGCCCAGATACGCAGTATTTT,TRBJ2-3,16,TRBD1,TRBV6-4,many
CASSLGSLQSAFF,TGTGCCAGCAGCTTAGGCTCTCTACAGTCGGCTTTCTTT,TRBJ1-1,13,NA,TRBV7-9,NA
CASSLAQGDEQFF,TGTGCCAGCAGCTTAGCCCAGGGGGATGAGCAGTTCTTC,TRBJ2-1,13,TRBD1,TRBV7-9,NA
CASSLTRSTDTQYF,TGTGCCAGCAGCTTAACACGGTCCACAGATACGCAGTATTTT,TRBJ2-3,14,NA,TRBV7-2,NA
CASSPQGVSGEKLFF,TGTGCCAGCTCACCCCAGGGTGTGAGTGGTGAAAAACTGTTTTTT,TRBJ1-4,15,NA,TRBV18,NA
CASFRVAASTDTQYF,TGCGCTAGCTTCCGTGTAGCGGCAAGCACAGATACGCAGTATTTT,TRBJ2-3,15,NA,TRBV5-1,NA
CASSLGSSGANVLTF,TGTGCCAGCAGTTTAGGTAGCTCTGGGGCCAACGTCCTGACTTTC,TRBJ2-6,15,NA,TRBV6-5,NA
CASSQDRDRGSEQYF,TGTGCCAGCAGCCAAGATAGGGACAGGGGCAGCGAGCAGTACTTC,TRBJ2-7,15,TRBD1,TRBV4-2,NA
CASRGQGARGRSYEQYF,TGTGCCAGCAGGGGACAGGGGGCGAGGGGCAGGTCCTACGAGCAGTACTTC,TRBJ2-7,17,TRBD1,TRBV27,many